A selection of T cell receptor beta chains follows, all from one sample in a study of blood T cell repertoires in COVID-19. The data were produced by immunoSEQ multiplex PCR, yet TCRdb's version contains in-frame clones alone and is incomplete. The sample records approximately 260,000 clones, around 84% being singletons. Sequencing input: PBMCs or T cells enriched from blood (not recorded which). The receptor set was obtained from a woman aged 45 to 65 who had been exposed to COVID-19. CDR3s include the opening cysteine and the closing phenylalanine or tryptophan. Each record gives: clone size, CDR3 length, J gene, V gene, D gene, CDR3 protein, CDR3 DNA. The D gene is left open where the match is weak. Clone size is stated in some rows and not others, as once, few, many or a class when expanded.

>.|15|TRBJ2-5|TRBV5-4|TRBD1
CASSPGTGVKETQYF
TGTGCCAGCAGCCCCGGGACAGGGGTGAAAGAGACCCAGTACTTC
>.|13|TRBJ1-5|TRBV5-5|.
CASSSSWGQPQHF
TGTGCCAGCAGCTCCTCCTGGGGCCAGCCCCAGCATTTT
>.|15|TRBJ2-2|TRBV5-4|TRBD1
CASSLTGANTGELFF
TGTGCCAGCAGCTTGACAGGGGCGAACACCGGGGAGCTGTTTTTT
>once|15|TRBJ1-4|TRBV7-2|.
CASSLVLATNEKLFF
TGTGCCAGCAGCTTGGTTCTAGCAACTAATGAAAAACTGTTTTTT
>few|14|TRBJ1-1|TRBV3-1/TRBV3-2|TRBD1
CASSYDRGPTEAFF
TGTGCCAGCAGCTACGACAGGGGGCCCACTGAAGCTTTCTTT
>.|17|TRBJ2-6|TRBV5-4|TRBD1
CASSAGQVSSGANVLTF
TGTGCCAGCAGCGCGGGACAGGTTAGCTCTGGGGCCAACGTCCTGACTTTC
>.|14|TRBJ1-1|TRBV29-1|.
CSVLFTGKNTEAFF
TGCAGCGTTTTGTTCACAGGGAAGAACACTGAAGCTTTCTTT
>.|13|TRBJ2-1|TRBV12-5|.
CASALPTHNEQFF
TGTGCTAGTGCCCTCCCAACTCACAATGAGCAGTTCTTC
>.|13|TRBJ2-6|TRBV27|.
CASRNQGPQVLTF
TGTGCCAGCAGGAACCAGGGGCCCCAAGTCCTGACTTTC
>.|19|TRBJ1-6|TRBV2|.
CASSEEGTPFSSYNSPLHF
TGTGCCAGCAGTGAGGAGGGAACACCCTTTAGCTCCTATAATTCACCCCTCCACTTT
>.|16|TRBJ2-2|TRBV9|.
CASSVAQHANTGELFF
TGTGCCAGCAGCGTAGCTCAACACGCGAACACCGGGGAGCTGTTTTTT
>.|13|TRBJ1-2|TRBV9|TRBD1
CASSGGQGYGYTF
TGTGCCAGCAGCGGGGGACAGGGCTATGGCTACACCTTC
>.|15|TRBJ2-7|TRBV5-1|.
CASSLALASSYEQYF
TGCGCCAGCAGCTTGGCCTTAGCCTCTTCGTACGAGCAGTACTTC
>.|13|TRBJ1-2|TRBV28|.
CASIRGDYYGYTF
TGTGCCAGCATCCGCGGAGATTACTATGGCTACACCTTC
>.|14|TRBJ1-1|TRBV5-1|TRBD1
CASSQRTGDTEAFF
TGCGCCAGCAGCCAACGGACAGGGGACACTGAAGCTTTCTTT
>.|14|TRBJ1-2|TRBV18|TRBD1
CASSPGTGGGGYTF
TGTGCCAGCTCCCCCGGTACAGGGGGTGGTGGCTACACCTTC
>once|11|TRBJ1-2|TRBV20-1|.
CSAGDQGGYTF
TGCAGTGCTGGGGACCAGGGGGGCTACACCTTC
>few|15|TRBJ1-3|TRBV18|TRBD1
CASSPPTRQGNTIYF
TGTGCCAGCTCACCCCCCACGAGACAGGGGAACACCATATATTTT
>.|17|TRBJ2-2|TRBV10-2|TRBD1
CASSEPRQGARVGELFF
TGCGCCAGCAGTGAGCCCAGACAGGGGGCGCGTGTCGGGGAGCTGTTTTTT
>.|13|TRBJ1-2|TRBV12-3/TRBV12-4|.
CASQQPFSRGYTF
TGTGCCAGTCAACAACCTTTTTCACGTGGCTACACCTTC
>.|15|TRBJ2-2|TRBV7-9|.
CASSDSRGGTLELFF
TGTGCCAGCAGCGACTCTAGGGGGGGAACCCTGGAGCTGTTTTTT
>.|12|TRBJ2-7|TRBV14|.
CASSQDSTERYF
TGTGCCAGCAGCCAAGATTCGACAGAGAGGTACTTC
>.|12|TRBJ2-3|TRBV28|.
CASSPYPDTQYF
TGTGCCAGCAGCCCCTACCCCGATACGCAGTATTTT
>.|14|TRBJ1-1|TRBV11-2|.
CASSLASVNTEAFF
TGTGCCAGCAGCTTAGCCTCAGTGAACACTGAAGCTTTCTTT
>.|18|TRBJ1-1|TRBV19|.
CASSIESRGLGGITEAFF
TGTGCCAGTAGTATCGAAAGCAGGGGTTTAGGAGGTATCACTGAAGCTTTCTTT
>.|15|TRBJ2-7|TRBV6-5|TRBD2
CASSYSGVGGYEQYF
TGTGCCAGCAGTTACTCGGGGGTCGGGGGGTACGAGCAGTACTTC
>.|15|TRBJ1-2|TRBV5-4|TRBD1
CASSLAARGIYGYTF
TGTGCCAGCAGCTTGGCGGCCAGGGGGATCTATGGCTACACCTTC
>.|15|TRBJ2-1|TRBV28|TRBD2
CASTPSRGGAYEQFF
TGTGCCAGCACCCCCTCACGGGGGGGGGCGTATGAGCAGTTCTTC
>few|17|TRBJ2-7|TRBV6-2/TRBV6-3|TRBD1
CASSYLPGTGGSYEQYF
TGTGCCAGCAGTTACTTACCGGGGACAGGGGGCTCCTACGAGCAGTACTTC
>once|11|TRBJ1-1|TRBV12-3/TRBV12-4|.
CASSPKRKAFF
TGTGCCAGCAGTCCTAAGAGAAAAGCTTTCTTT
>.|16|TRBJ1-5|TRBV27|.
CASSVRRAGSNQPQHF
TGTGCCAGCAGTGTCCGGAGGGCTGGGAGCAATCAGCCCCAGCATTTT
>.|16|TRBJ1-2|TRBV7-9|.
CASSTIQGKRDYGYTF
TGTGCCAGCAGCACTATACAGGGAAAGAGGGACTATGGCTACACCTTC
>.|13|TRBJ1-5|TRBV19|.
CASNPGVNQPQHF
TGTGCCAGTAATCCGGGGGTTAATCAGCCCCAGCATTTT
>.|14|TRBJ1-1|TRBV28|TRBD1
CATRPGQGGSQAFF
TGTGCCACCCGTCCGGGACAGGGGGGTTCCCAGGCTTTCTTT
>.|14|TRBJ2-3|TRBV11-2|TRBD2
CASVTSGGPDTQYF
TGTGCCAGCGTGACTAGCGGGGGACCAGATACGCAGTATTTT
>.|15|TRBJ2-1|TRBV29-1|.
CSVEDSFFTIGEQFF
TGCAGCGTTGAGGACAGCTTCTTTACAATAGGGGAGCAGTTCTTC
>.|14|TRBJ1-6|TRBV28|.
CASSPPGADSPLHF
TGTGCCAGCAGCCCGCCAGGGGCAGATTCACCCCTCCACTTT
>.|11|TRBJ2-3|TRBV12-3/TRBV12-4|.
CASSLTYTQYF
TGTGCCAGCAGTCTAACCTATACGCAGTATTTT
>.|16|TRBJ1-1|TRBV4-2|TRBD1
CASRLGQGVMVDEAFF
TGTGCCAGCCGTCTTGGACAGGGGGTTATGGTGGACGAAGCTTTCTTT
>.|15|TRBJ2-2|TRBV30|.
CAWSVRTFETGELFF
TGTGCCTGGAGTGTAAGGACATTCGAGACCGGGGAGCTGTTTTTT
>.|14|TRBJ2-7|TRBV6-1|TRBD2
CASSDGGFDYEQYF
TGTGCCAGCAGTGACGGGGGGTTCGACTACGAGCAGTACTTC
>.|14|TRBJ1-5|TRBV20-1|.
CSASAGGPDQPQHF
TGCAGTGCTAGTGCGGGGGGGCCGGATCAGCCCCAGCATTTT
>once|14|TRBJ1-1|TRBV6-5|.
CASSRGIWNTEAFF
TGTGCCAGCAGTCGCGGAATCTGGAACACTGAAGCTTTCTTT
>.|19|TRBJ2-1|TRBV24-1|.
CATSDSTITDRSSYNEQFF
TGTGCCACCAGTGATTCCACCATTACCGACAGGTCTTCCTACAATGAGCAGTTCTTC
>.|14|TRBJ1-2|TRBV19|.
CASSLEGRNYGYTF
TGTGCCAGTAGTTTGGAGGGGCGGAACTATGGCTACACCTTC
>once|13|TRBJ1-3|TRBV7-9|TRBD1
CASSSGTGNTIYF
TGTGCCAGCAGTTCCGGGACAGGGAACACCATATATTTT
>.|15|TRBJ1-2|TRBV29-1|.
CSVEDWSGGRGGYTF
TGCAGCGTTGAAGACTGGTCGGGGGGAAGGGGAGGCTACACCTTC
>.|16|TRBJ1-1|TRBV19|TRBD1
CASSPRAGGDPREAFF
TGTGCCAGTAGTCCTCGGGCAGGGGGCGATCCCCGTGAAGCTTTCTTT
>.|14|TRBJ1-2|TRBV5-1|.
CASSSQAGIYGYTF
TGCGCCAGCAGCTCGCAAGCAGGGATTTATGGCTACACCTTC
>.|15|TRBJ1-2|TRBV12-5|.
CASGLEGGFTYGYTF
TGTGCTAGTGGTTTGGAAGGGGGATTCACATATGGCTACACCTTC
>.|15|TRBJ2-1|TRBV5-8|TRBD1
CASSMGQGVYNEQFF
TGTGCCAGCAGCATGGGACAGGGGGTATACAATGAGCAGTTCTTC
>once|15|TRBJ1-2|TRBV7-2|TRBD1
CASSLGTGGHYGYTF
TGTGCCAGCAGCCTCGGGACAGGAGGGCACTATGGCTACACCTTC
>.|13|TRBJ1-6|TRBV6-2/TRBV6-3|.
CASNPTVKSPLHF
TGTGCCAGCAACCCGACAGTCAAGTCACCCCTCCACTTT
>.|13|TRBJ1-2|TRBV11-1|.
CASSFSGSGGYTF
TGTGCCAGCAGCTTTTCGGGGTCTGGTGGCTACACCTTC
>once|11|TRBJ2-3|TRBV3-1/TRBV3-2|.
CASSFTDTQYF
TGTGCCAGCTCCTTCACAGATACGCAGTATTTT